This T cell receptor beta chain is drawn from a study of blood T cell repertoires in COVID-19. Overall study: COVID-19 samples collected from the United States, Italy and Spain covered acute and convalescent phases. T cells, B-cell-depleted T cells, or PBMCs supplied cDNA or gDNA.

The table came from immunoSEQ multiplex PCR; TCRdb's copy has only in-frame clones and leaves some out. The sample has about 130,000 clones; around 76% are singletons. Seattle cases were enrolled at active infection and followed longitudinally. The V and J ends lost 7 bases and 4 bases, in that order; junction bases with no gene match: 4. This CDR3 is 14 amino acids long. Germline V gene lookup returns CDR1 SNHLY and CDR2 FYNNEI. Source material: peripheral blood. The chain couples TRBV2 to TRBJ2-1; TRBD2 agrees at 10 bases. This clonotype originated in a man aged 80 or over with COVID-19, enrolled during active disease. CDR3 DNA sequence: TGTGCCAGCAAAAGACTAGCGGGTTACAATGAGCAGTTCTTC. This codes for CASKRLAGYNEQFF.